These 21 T cell receptor beta chains share one sample of origin, sequenced in a study of T cell repertoires in cytomegalovirus infection. TCRdb fed the reads into MiXCR, producing one record per CDR3 protein. This table holds about 230,000 distinct CDR3 sequences, about 23% found once. The sample was CD8+ T cells from PBMCs. The receptors were sampled from a human donor in good health (CMV status not recorded). Some clones in this sample may be carry-over from other donors' samples.

This clonotype came up once. The V and J genes are TRBV2 and TRBJ1-5; TRBD1 matches at 9 bases. V gave up 7 bases and J gave up 4 bases; unmatched junction bases: 2. CDR3 length equals 13 residues. Germline assignment: CDR1 SNHLY and CDR2 FYNNEI. CDR3 in DNA: TGTGCCAGCAAAGGGACAGGGAATCAGCCCCAGCATTTT. This sequence encodes CASKGTGNQPQHF.

The chain recombines TRBV29-1 with TRBJ2-5, with 7 nucleotides matching TRBD2. V shed 4 bases, J shed 3 bases, and the junction held 5 bases outside the gene matches. Germline CDR1 is SQVTM and CDR2 is ANQGSEA. The CDR3 is 13 amino acids. The CDR3 region is CSVASSGEETQYF. The CDR3, as DNA: TGCAGCGTTGCTAGCAGCGGGGAAGAGACCCAGTACTTC.

This clonotype was counted a few times. CDR3 sequence reads: CASSTRPDGELFF. In DNA form, the CDR3 reads TGTGCCAGCAGTACCCGTCCCGACGGGGAGCTGTTTTTT. J is TRBJ2-2 and V is TRBV12-3 or TRBV12-4; D is undetermined. V shed 5 bases and J shed 7 bases, with 11 bases lying between them. The CDR3 is 13 amino acids.

This clonotype has only a few counts. This chain uses TRBV6-5 with TRBJ1-5; D is ambiguous. Per the germline V gene, CDR1 is MNHEY and CDR2 is SVGAGI. The V and J ends lost 4 bases and 2 bases respectively, with 12 bases between them. The CDR3 spans 15 residues. CDR3 region: CASSFGPGGNQPQHF. The CDR3 DNA is TGTGCCAGCAGTTTTGGGCCCGGGGGCAATCAGCCCCAGCATTTT.

The chain uses TRBV5-4 and TRBJ2-7; D not certain. The germline V and J ends were trimmed by 3 bases and 2 bases, with 9 bases remaining between them. The CDR3 runs 13 residues. In germline, CDR1 is SGHNT, CDR2 YYREEE (reference sequence). As DNA, the CDR3 is TGTGCCAGCAGCTCATCGAGTCCCTACGAGCAGTACTTC. Translated, it gives CASSSSSPYEQYF.

The genes are TRBV29-1 and TRBJ1-1, with a weak D call TRBD1 (5 bases). Trimming took off 4 bases at V and 7 bases at J, with 13 bases between the two ends. CDR1 is SQVTM, CDR2 ANQGSEA, per germline. The CDR3 spans 12 residues. The CDR3 nucleotides read TGCAGCGTTGTTCAGAGGGGCATTGAAGCTTTCTTT. This gives the protein CSVVQRGIEAFF.

The V gene is TRBV20-1, the J gene TRBJ1-1; possibly TRBD1 for D (5 bases). Trimming removed 3 bases at V and 6 bases at J, with 17 bases between. This CDR3 contains 14 residues. CDR1 is DFQATT, CDR2 SNEGSKA, per germline (reference sequence). The CDR3 reads CSARTMGGGAEAFF. The DNA of the CDR3 is TGCAGTGCTAGGACCATGGGGGGTGGGGCTGAAGCTTTCTTT.

The table lists this clonotype with a few counts. CDR3 nucleotides: TGTGCCAGTAGTATCCCGCGTCCTTCTTCTAACTATGGCTACACCTTC. It yields the protein CASSIPRPSSNYGYTF. The gene calls are TRBV19 and TRBJ1-2, with D unclear. Looked up from germline, CDR1 is LNHDA and CDR2 is SQIVND (reference sequence). V was shortened by 3 bases and J by 0 bases, with 14 bases between the two germline ends. The CDR3 totals 16 residues.

The genes are TRBV27 and TRBJ2-3; D is unresolved. Germline V gives CDR1 MNHEY, CDR2 SMNVEV (reference sequence). CDR3 length equals 14 residues. The V end lost 1 base, the J end lost 2 bases, and 7 bases lay between the germline ends. This CDR3 is CASSLLYNTDTQYF. The DNA of the CDR3 is TGTGCCAGCAGTTTATTGTACAACACAGATACGCAGTATTTT.

This clonotype was recorded once. The chain links TRBV12-5 to TRBJ1-4; D possibly corresponds to TRBD1 (6 bases). The CDR3 has 14 residues. Trimming shortened V by 6 bases and J by 13 bases, and 21 bases separated the two germline ends. In germline, CDR1 is LGHNT, CDR2 FRNRAP. Here the CDR3 reads CASGEGQRRRILFF. For the CDR3, the DNA is TGTGCTAGTGGGGAAGGACAGCGGAGGCGAATACTGTTTTTT.

This clonotype was observed a handful of times. V usage is TRBV20-1 and J usage is TRBJ1-1; a weak D match, TRBD1 (5 bases). This CDR3 has 15 amino acids. CDR1 is DFQATT, CDR2 SNEGSKA, per germline (reference sequence). Trimming removed 0 bases at V and 0 bases at J, with 11 bases between. The CDR3 here is CSARDLQGLNTEAFF. In nucleotides, the CDR3 is TGCAGTGCTAGAGATCTGCAGGGCCTGAACACTGAAGCTTTCTTT.

V gene TRBV28 combines with J gene TRBJ2-1; D is unresolved. V lost 4 bases to trimming and J lost 5 bases, with 12 bases between them. The CDR3 consists of 14 residues. CDR1 and CDR2 from the germline V gene are MDHEN and SYDVKM. The CDR3 sequence: CASSSRALHNEQFF. The CDR3 bases are TGTGCCAGCAGTTCCCGGGCCCTGCACAATGAGCAGTTCTTC.

This clonotype has ten or more counts. The chain combines TRBV11-3 with TRBJ2-1, with 8 bases lining up with TRBD2. The CDR3 runs to 14 residues. CDR1 SGHNT and CDR2 YENEEA come from the germline V gene. Unmatched junction bases numbered 7, after V lost 3 bases and J lost 9 bases. The CDR3 nucleotides are TGTGCCAGCAGCTTTTTGCGGGGGGCTGGTGAGCAGTTCTTC. This sequence encodes CASSFLRGAGEQFF.

This clonotype was counted at least ten times. The chain carries TRBV7-2 and TRBJ1-6; 8 bases are shared with TRBD1. There are 15 residues in the CDR3. V shed 4 bases, J shed 9 bases, and the junction held 8 bases outside the gene matches. The germline CDR1 and CDR2 sequences are SGHTA and FQGNSA. The CDR3 spells CASSSSTGVGSPLHF. CDR3 in DNA: TGTGCCAGCAGCTCCTCGACAGGGGTGGGTTCACCCCTCCACTTT.

The chain is built from TRBV12-3 or TRBV12-4 and TRBJ1-5; possibly TRBD1 for D (5 bases). Trimming took off 11 bases at V and 15 bases at J, with 17 bases between the two ends. The CDR3 is 10 residues long. DNA of the CDR3: TGTGCCTCCAGGGCCGGATCCCGGCATTTT. The encoded protein is CASRAGSRHF.

The chain carries TRBV28 and TRBJ2-3, with D unresolved. Trimming removed 1 base at V and 6 bases at J, with 5 bases between. This CDR3 comprises 12 residues. Germline CDR1 MDHEN, CDR2 SYDVKM. The CDR3 reads CASSLLVDTQYF. The CDR3 bases are TGTGCCAGCAGTTTATTGGTTGATACGCAGTATTTT. Variable domain in full (rest from reference TRBV28 and TRBJ2-3): DVKVTQSSRYLVKRTGEKVFLECVQDMDHENMFWYRQDPGLGLRLIYFSYDVKMKEKGDIPEGYSVSREKKERFSLILESASTNQTSMYLCASSLLVDTQYFGPGTRLTVL.

The V call is TRBV7-6, the J call TRBJ2-2; D is unresolved. This CDR3 comprises 16 residues. Germline CDR1 reads SGHVS; CDR2 reads FNYEAQ. The ends were cut back, 2 bases at V and 4 bases at J, with 14 bases in the middle. The CDR3 nucleotides read TGTGCCAGCAGCTTACCCGGGTCCCATCTCACCGGGGAGCTGTTTTTT. Its translation is CASSLPGSHLTGELFF.

This clonotype was counted at least ten times. The chain links TRBV6-2 or TRBV6-3 to TRBJ1-2; no firm D call. Germline lookup yields CDR1 MNHEY and CDR2 SVGEGT. The CDR3 runs to 11 residues. The ends were cut back, 8 bases at V and 4 bases at J, with 8 bases in the middle. CDR3 region: CASGEAYGYTF. CDR3 sequence (DNA): TGTGCCAGCGGGGAGGCCTATGGCTACACCTTC.

This clonotype was counted at least ten times. The V and J genes are TRBV2 and TRBJ2-6; a possible D gene is TRBD1 (5 bases). The CDR3 sequence is 14 residues long. V lost 7 bases, J lost 4 bases, and 11 bases lay in between. From germline, CDR1 is SNHLY and CDR2 FYNNEI. The CDR3 DNA follows: TGTGCCAGCACCGCTGGGGCGGGGGCCAACGTCCTGACTTTC. This encodes CASTAGAGANVLTF.

The rearrangement links TRBV20-1 to TRBJ2-3; 12 nucleotides match TRBD2. J was trimmed by 7 bases and V by 4 bases; bases with no gene match: 6. The CDR3 is made up of 14 amino acids. Germline lookup yields CDR1 DFQATT and CDR2 SNEGSKA (reference sequence). The DNA for the CDR3 is TGCAGTGCTATAGGACTAGCGGGGACTCATACGCAGTATTTT. As protein: CSAIGLAGTHTQYF.

This clonotype was recorded a few times. The chain is built from TRBV20-1 and TRBJ2-3; the match to TRBD2 covers 9 bases. The V gene's germline CDR1 is DFQATT and CDR2 SNEGSKA (reference sequence). Trimming at V came to 4 bases and at J to 0 bases, leaving 11 bases not matched to a gene. This CDR3 has 17 amino acids. The CDR3 reads CSAKKKLAGLSTDTQYF. The CDR3 nucleotides read TGCAGTGCTAAAAAAAAGCTAGCGGGGCTCAGCACAGATACGCAGTATTTT.